This paragraph reports one T cell receptor beta chain. The V segment lost 4 bases and the J segment 9 bases; nucleotides outside the gene matches: 10. This CDR3 is built from 14 residues. Germline loops: CDR1 SNHLY, CDR2 FYNNEI. This sample is part of a study of blood T cell repertoires in COVID-19. Seattle patients were enrolled during active infection and followed longitudinally. Data came from immunoSEQ multiplex PCR; TCRdb stores just in-frame clones and leaves some out. The sample consists of 300,000 to 350,000 clones, approximately 92% of them appearing once. The genes are TRBV2 and TRBJ2-3; TRBD1 agrees at 7 bases. The receptor was isolated from a woman aged 25 to 39 with COVID-19, enrolled during active disease. The sample consisted of peripheral blood. CDR3 bases: TGTGCCAGCAGTGCCACGACAGGGCCTGGCACGCAGTATTTT. Its protein is CASSATTGPGTQYF.